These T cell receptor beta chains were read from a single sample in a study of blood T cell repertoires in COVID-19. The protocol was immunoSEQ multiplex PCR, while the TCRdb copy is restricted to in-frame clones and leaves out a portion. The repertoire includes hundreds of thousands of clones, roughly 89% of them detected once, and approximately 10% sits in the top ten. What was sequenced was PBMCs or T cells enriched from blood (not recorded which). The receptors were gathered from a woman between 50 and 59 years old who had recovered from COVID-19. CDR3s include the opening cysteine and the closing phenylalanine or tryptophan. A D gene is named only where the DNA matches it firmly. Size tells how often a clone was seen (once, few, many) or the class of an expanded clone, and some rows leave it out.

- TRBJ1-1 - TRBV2 TGTGCCAGCAGTACGTACAATGCTGAAGCTTTCTTT CASSTYNAEAFF
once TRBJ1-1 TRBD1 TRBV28 TGTGCCAGCAGTTGGTCAGGGACAGGGAGGACTGAAGCTTTCTTT CASSWSGTGRTEAFF
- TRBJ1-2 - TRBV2 TGTGCCAGCACACTAACGTCGGGCTACACCTTC CASTLTSGYTF
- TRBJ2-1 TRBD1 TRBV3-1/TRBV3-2 TGTGCCAGCAGCCTACCGGGACAGGGGATATCTGAGCAGTTCTTC CASSLPGQGISEQFF
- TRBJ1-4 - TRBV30 TGTGCCTGGAGTGTACTTTCTGGAAAACTGTTTTTT CAWSVLSGKLFF
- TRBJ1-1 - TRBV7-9 TGTGCCCAAGAACGGGGTTTCATGAACACTGAAGCTTTCTTT CAQERGFMNTEAFF
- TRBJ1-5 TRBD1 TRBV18 TGTGCCAGCTCCCAACAGGGGGCGCGGAGCAATCAGCCCCAGCATTTT CASSQQGARSNQPQHF
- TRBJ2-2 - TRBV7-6 TGTGCCAGCAGCTTTATCCCCGGGGAGCTGTTTTTT CASSFIPGELFF
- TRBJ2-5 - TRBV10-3 TGTGCCATCAGTGGAACAGGGCTCTTCGAGACCCAGTACTTC CAISGTGLFETQYF
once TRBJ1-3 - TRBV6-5 TGTGCCAGCAGTTCTCACACAGGAAACACCATATATTTT CASSSHTGNTIYF
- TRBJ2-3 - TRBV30 TGTGCCCGCACGGTAGCGGGCACAGATACGCAGTATTTT CARTVAGTDTQYF
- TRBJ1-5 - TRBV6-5 TGTGCCAGCAGTCTCGACACAAATAGCAATCAGCCCCAGCATTTT CASSLDTNSNQPQHF
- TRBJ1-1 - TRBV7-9 TGTGCCAGCAGCTTAGTGGGCAGGGGCACTGAAGCTTTCTTT CASSLVGRGTEAFF
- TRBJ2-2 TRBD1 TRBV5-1 TGCGCCAGCAGCTTGGTCCCCCAGGGGGCCGGGGAGCTGTTTTTT CASSLVPQGAGELFF
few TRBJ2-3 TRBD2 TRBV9 TGTGCCAGCAGCGTTACTAGCGGGGGGGCCATCACAGATACGCAGTATTTT CASSVTSGGAITDTQYF
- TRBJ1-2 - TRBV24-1 TGTGCCACCAGTGTGCGCGGGGCCCATGGCTACACCTTC CATSVRGAHGYTF
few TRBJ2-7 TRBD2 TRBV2 TGTGCCAGCAGCCGGACTAGCGGGGAAACTTACGAGCAGTACTTC CASSRTSGETYEQYF
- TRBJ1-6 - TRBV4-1 TGCGCCAGCAGCCAAGATCCGGATTCACCCCTCCACTTT CASSQDPDSPLHF
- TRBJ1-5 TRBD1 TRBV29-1 TGCAGCGTTGGACAGGGGGTCCGGCAGCCCCAGCATTTT CSVGQGVRQPQHF
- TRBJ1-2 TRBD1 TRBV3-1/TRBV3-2 TGTGCCAGCAGCCGGACTAAGGGAACAGGGGATGGCTACACCTTC CASSRTKGTGDGYTF
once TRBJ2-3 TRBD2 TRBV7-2 TGTGCCAGCAGCCCCACTAGCGGGGGCCCAGGAGATACGCAGTATTTT CASSPTSGGPGDTQYF
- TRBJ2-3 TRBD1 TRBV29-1 TGCAGCGTATCGGGACAGGACTACACAGATACGCAGTATTTT CSVSGQDYTDTQYF
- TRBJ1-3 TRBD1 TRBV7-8 TGTGCCAGCAGCTTAGTATTGGCAGGGGGACACACCATATATTTT CASSLVLAGGHTIYF
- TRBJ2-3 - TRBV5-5 TGTGCCAGCAGCTTCAGAGGACAGACCACAGATACGCAGTATTTT CASSFRGQTTDTQYF
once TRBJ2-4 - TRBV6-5 TGTGCCAGCGCCCCCAGGGGACCAGCCAAAAACATTCAGTACTTC CASAPRGPAKNIQYF
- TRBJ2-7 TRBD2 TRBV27 TGTGCCAGCAGTTTCGGCGGGGGGCCTCCTCTGGGGGAGCAGTACTTC CASSFGGGPPLGEQYF
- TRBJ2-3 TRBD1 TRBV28 TGTGCCAGCAGTGCCCTAGGGACAGGGCTGGATACGCAGTATTTT CASSALGTGLDTQYF
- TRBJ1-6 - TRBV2 TGTGCCAGCACGAAGGACAGCTATAATTCACCCCTCCACTTT CASTKDSYNSPLHF
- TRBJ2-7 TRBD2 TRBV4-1 TGCGCCAGCAGCCATCTCGGGGGGGGAGTCGGCGAGCAGTACTTC CASSHLGGGVGEQYF
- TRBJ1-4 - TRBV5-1 TGCGCCAGCAGCTTGGCGGGGAAAGGGGAAAAACTGTTTTTT CASSLAGKGEKLFF
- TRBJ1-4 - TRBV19 TGTGCCAGTAGCACACAGGCAACTAATGAAAAACTGTTTTTT CASSTQATNEKLFF
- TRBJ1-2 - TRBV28 TGTGCCAGCATCCCGGGAGGGGCGGAGGTTAAAGGCTACACCTTC CASIPGGAEVKGYTF
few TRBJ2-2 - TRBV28 TGTGCCAGCAGTATCGACACCGGGGAGCTGTTTTTT CASSIDTGELFF
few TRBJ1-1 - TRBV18 TGTGCCAGCTTGTCAGGGGCAGGGTGGGGCACTGAAGCTTTCTTT CASLSGAGWGTEAFF
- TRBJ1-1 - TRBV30 TGTGCCTGGAGGGAGGGAGGTCCTGGGGCTTTCTTT CAWREGGPGAFF
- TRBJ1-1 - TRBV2 TGTGCCAGCACCAGGTCGGGGGTCACTGAAGCTTTCTTT CASTRSGVTEAFF
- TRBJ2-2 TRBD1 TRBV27 TGTGCCAGCAGTTTACAGGGGGCGGGCGGGGAGCTGTTTTTT CASSLQGAGGELFF
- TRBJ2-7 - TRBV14 TGTGCCAGCAGCCCCGGCTACGAGCAGTACTTC CASSPGYEQYF
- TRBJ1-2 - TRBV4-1 TGCGCCAGCAGCCAAGAACAGGTCGTTTATGGCTACACCTTC CASSQEQVVYGYTF
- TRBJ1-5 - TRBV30 TGTGCCTGGAGTCCTGTAGGGGGTCAGCCCCAGCATTTT CAWSPVGGQPQHF
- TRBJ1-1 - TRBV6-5 TGTGCCAGCAGTTACTGGGAGAGTGACACTGAAGCTTTCTTT CASSYWESDTEAFF
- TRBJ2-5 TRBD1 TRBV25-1 TGTGCCAGCAGTATTTCGGGACAGGGACAAGAGACCCAGTACTTC CASSISGQGQETQYF
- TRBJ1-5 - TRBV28 TGTGCCAGCACCCCCAGTACGTATCAGCCCCAGCATTTT CASTPSTYQPQHF
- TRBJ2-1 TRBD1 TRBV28 TGTGCCAGCAGTCTGGACAGGGTTGGGGATGAGCAGTTCTTC CASSLDRVGDEQFF
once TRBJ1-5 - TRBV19 TGTGCCACCTCAACAGCCGATCAGCCCCAGCATTTT CATSTADQPQHF